The following is a T cell receptor beta chain sequence with its context. The target antigen is unknown. This sample was included in a study of cytomegalovirus exposure and HLA in healthy donors. The CDR3 totals 16 residues. Deletions cut 0 bases from V and 6 bases from J, with 15 bases between. Looked up from germline, CDR1 is SGHRS and CDR2 is YFSETQ. PCR involved 60 Vbeta and 13 Jbeta primers. Authors' data handling: Some 10 million of the 80 million or so unique TCR beta chains counted in a later analysis were shared. Only in-frame clones appear in the TCRdb table, and some are missing; sequencing was by immunoSEQ multiplex PCR. That table gives V, J and clone size, and the DNA gave D and trimming. The table has 200,000 to 250,000 clones, 82% seen once. The study, taken as a whole, reports: In an earlier analysis, about 87% or about 30%: the productive usage of most TCR beta V segments. Later work found most CMV-associated TCR beta chains apparently HLA-restricted. Many donors carried some public TCRs, although rarity characterized most TCR sequences.

The J gene is TRBJ1-4, the V gene TRBV5-1; a weak D match, TRBD1 (5 bases). The source is a woman aged 40 to 50 in good health and CMV-seropositive. What was sequenced was PBMCs. In nucleotides, the CDR3 is TGCGCCAGCAGCTTGGGGGGCGCGGTAGGAGATGAAAAACTGTTTTTT. Amino acid sequence: CASSLGGAVGDEKLFF.